This is a list of T cell receptor beta chains from one sample in a study of shared clonotypes between healthy human individuals. The repertoire was sequenced with immunoSEQ multiplex PCR; TCRdb's copy has only in-frame clones and lacks some. This repertoire shows 850,000 to 1,100,000 clones, approximately 75% found once; its top ten account for approximately 0.95%. The sequenced material came from memory CD4+ T cells from PBMCs. These receptors came from a man aged 18 to 35 in good health. Some clones in this sample may be carry-over from other donors' samples. Each CDR3 is given with its conserved first and last residue. A D gene is named only where the DNA matches it firmly. Clone size is not always given. Where it is, it says once, few, many or a class for expanded clones.

J gene,D gene,V gene,clone size,CDR3 DNA,CDR3 protein
TRBJ2-1,TRBD2,TRBV7-3,.,TGTGCCAGCAGCTTTAGCGGGGGGAGAGATGAGCAGTTCTTC,CASSFSGGRDEQFF
TRBJ2-1,TRBD2,TRBV11-2,.,TGTGCCAGCAGCTTAGGTGGGAGGGCCCGCAATGAGCAGTTCTTC,CASSLGGRARNEQFF
TRBJ2-2,.,TRBV5-1,many,TGCGCCAGCAGCGCCGGACCGAGCGGGGAGCTGTTTTTT,CASSAGPSGELFF
TRBJ1-4,.,TRBV7-2,once,TGTGCCAGCAGCTTAAGGTCTGGGGGCGCTAATGAAAAACTGTTTTTT,CASSLRSGGANEKLFF
TRBJ1-2,TRBD1,TRBV6-5,.,TGTGCCAGCAGCCGGGACAGATCTAACTATGGCTACACCTTC,CASSRDRSNYGYTF
TRBJ1-5,TRBD1,TRBV19,.,TGTGCCAGTAGTACGACAGGGGAAAATCAGCCCCAGCATTTT,CASSTTGENQPQHF
TRBJ1-1,.,TRBV28,.,TGTGCCAGCAGTTTATGGCCCCTCGTCGGGAACACTGAAGCTTTCTTT,CASSLWPLVGNTEAFF
TRBJ2-6,TRBD1,TRBV7-9,.,TGTGCCAGCAGATCACGAGGGGGCCCTGGGGCCAACGTCCTGACTTTC,CASRSRGGPGANVLTF
TRBJ2-3,TRBD2,TRBV11-2,.,TGTGCCAGCAGCTTTAGACTAGCCACGGATACGCAGTATTTT,CASSFRLATDTQYF
TRBJ2-3,.,TRBV18,.,TGTGCCAGCTCACCGGACAGCGCCCGTAGCACAGATACGCAGTATTTT,CASSPDSARSTDTQYF
TRBJ2-2,TRBD2,TRBV19,.,TGTGCCAGTAGTTCGACTAGCGGGGGGAACACCGGGGAGCTGTTTTTT,CASSSTSGGNTGELFF
TRBJ2-1,TRBD2,TRBV4-1,.,TGCGCCAGCAGCCCAGGACTAGCGGTTTCCTCCTACAATGAGCAGTTCTTC,CASSPGLAVSSYNEQFF
TRBJ1-2,.,TRBV28,.,TGTGCCAGCAGTAAGGGGGGGGCCTATGGCTACACCTTC,CASSKGGAYGYTF
TRBJ2-7,TRBD2,TRBV4-1,.,TGCGCCAGCAGCCAAGCCTCCGGGACTAGCGGGAGGGGCTACGAGCAGTACTTC,CASSQASGTSGRGYEQYF
TRBJ2-3,.,TRBV2,.,TGTGCCAGCAGTGTCCGGGACGGCGGTGGAGATACGCAGTATTTT,CASSVRDGGGDTQYF
TRBJ1-2,TRBD1,TRBV4-1,.,TGCGCCAGCAGCCTGCGGGACAGCTCCGATGGCTACACCTTC,CASSLRDSSDGYTF
TRBJ2-7,TRBD1,TRBV6-5,.,TGTGCCAGCAGAAAACAGGGGATTGACGAGCAGTACTTC,CASRKQGIDEQYF
TRBJ2-3,TRBD2,TRBV11-2,.,TGTGCCAGCAGCAATAGCGGGCCCAGTCGCACAGATACGCAGTATTTT,CASSNSGPSRTDTQYF
TRBJ2-7,TRBD2,TRBV7-2,.,TGTGCCAGCAGCTTAGGTCGCGGGAGGGCGGCCGAGCAGTACTTC,CASSLGRGRAAEQYF
TRBJ2-7,.,TRBV28,few,TGTGCCAGCAGTTTATATAGACTAGAGGACCCCGAGCAGTACTTC,CASSLYRLEDPEQYF
TRBJ2-1,.,TRBV5-1,.,TGCGCCAGCAGCTTGGTTGGGACGGCCTACAATGAGCAGTTCTTC,CASSLVGTAYNEQFF
TRBJ1-5,.,TRBV2,.,TGTGCCAGCAGGGCGGGACTAGGGTATCAGCCCCAGCATTTT,CASRAGLGYQPQHF
TRBJ1-4,TRBD1,TRBV5-1,.,TGCGCCAGCAGCTTGGCGACCACAGGGGGAGGTAGTGAAAAACTGTTTTTT,CASSLATTGGGSEKLFF
TRBJ1-1,TRBD1,TRBV5-1,.,TGCGCCAGCAGACGCGGGACAGGTGATGGGAACACTGAAGCTTTCTTT,CASRRGTGDGNTEAFF
TRBJ2-5,.,TRBV6-5,.,TGTGCCAGCAACTCAGGGGCTCCGGAGACCCAGTACTTC,CASNSGAPETQYF
TRBJ2-3,.,TRBV5-1,.,TGCGCCAGCAGCCCTAATCCGGGGGCAGAAGATACGCAGTATTTT,CASSPNPGAEDTQYF
TRBJ1-1,.,TRBV7-3,few,TGTGCCAGCAGCTTATTAAGTGTGGGCACTGAAGCTTTCTTT,CASSLLSVGTEAFF
TRBJ2-3,.,TRBV7-2,once,TGTGCCAGCAGCTTAGACTACGGGGATACGCAGTATTTT,CASSLDYGDTQYF
TRBJ2-1,.,TRBV29-1,.,TGCAGCGTCCGGGGTTCCGTCGGGAACTACAATGAGCAGTTCTTC,CSVRGSVGNYNEQFF
TRBJ2-3,.,TRBV5-4,.,TGTGCCAGCAGCTTGGCGGCCGGGCTTTACACAGATACGCAGTATTTT,CASSLAAGLYTDTQYF
TRBJ2-7,TRBD1,TRBV4-2,.,TGTGCCAGCAGCCCGCGGGACAGGGGTTCCTACGAGCAGTACTTC,CASSPRDRGSYEQYF
TRBJ2-7,TRBD2,TRBV5-7,.,TGTGCCAGCAGCTTGTGCGGGAGGGCCAACGAGCAGTACTTC,CASSLCGRANEQYF
TRBJ2-7,.,TRBV19,.,TGTGCCAGTAGTCCAACCGGGGTCTCCTACGAGCAGTACTTC,CASSPTGVSYEQYF
TRBJ2-7,.,TRBV19,.,TGTGCCACCCGAGAGGGCGGCCGGTCCTACGAGCAGTACTTC,CATREGGRSYEQYF
TRBJ2-5,TRBD1,TRBV27,.,TGTGCCAGCAGTTTTCGGCAGGGGGCTGGAGAGACCCAGTACTTC,CASSFRQGAGETQYF
TRBJ1-1,.,TRBV5-1,.,TGCGCCAGCAGCCTACTGACAGGGAACACTGAAGCTTTCTTT,CASSLLTGNTEAFF
TRBJ2-5,.,TRBV28,.,TGTGCCAGCAGTCCGGGACTTTGGAAAGAGACCCAGTACTTC,CASSPGLWKETQYF
TRBJ2-1,.,TRBV11-2,.,TGTGCCAGCAGCTTACCAGGTGGTTCGGAGGCCCTCTGGAATGAGCAGTTCTTC,CASSLPGGSEALWNEQFF
TRBJ2-5,TRBD1,TRBV28,.,TGTGCCAGCAGTTTACAGGGGGCTCGGGAGACCCAGTACTTC,CASSLQGARETQYF
TRBJ2-1,.,TRBV9,.,TGTGCCAGCAGCGTAGATAGCGGCCCCTACAATGAGCAGTTCTTC,CASSVDSGPYNEQFF
TRBJ1-2,.,TRBV7-2,many,TGTGCCAGCAGCTCCGGAGGGACGGTCGGCTACACCTTC,CASSSGGTVGYTF
TRBJ2-2,TRBD2,TRBV9,.,TGTGCCAGCAGTCCTCTAGCGGGAGGCCCCATAAACACCGGGGAGCTGTTTTTT,CASSPLAGGPINTGELFF
TRBJ1-2,.,TRBV2,.,TGTGCCAGCAATTCGGAGGGTAGGGCTGGCTACACCTTC,CASNSEGRAGYTF
TRBJ1-2,.,TRBV28,.,TGTGCCAGCCACTCCATGAGGGCCAGTCTCTATGGCTACACCTTC,CASHSMRASLYGYTF
TRBJ2-5,.,TRBV7-2,.,TGTGCCTCAAAAAAAACCGGGGCGCCGCCCGAGACCCAGTACTTC,CASKKTGAPPETQYF
TRBJ2-3,.,TRBV6-5,.,TGTGCCAGCAAATTGACCCTGGCAGATACGCAGTATTTT,CASKLTLADTQYF
TRBJ2-5,TRBD2,TRBV4-1,.,TGCGCCAGCAGCCAGGGACTACAAGAGACCCAGTACTTC,CASSQGLQETQYF
TRBJ2-7,TRBD2,TRBV11-2,.,TGTGCCAGCAGCGCGGGACTAGCGAGCTCCTACGAGCAGTACTTC,CASSAGLASSYEQYF
TRBJ1-1,.,TRBV15,.,TGTGCCACCAGCAGAGATCGCTCCCTAAACACTGAAGCTTTCTTT,CATSRDRSLNTEAFF
TRBJ2-3,.,TRBV6-6,.,TGTGCCAGCACCCTTCCGGGCACAGATACGCAGTATTTT,CASTLPGTDTQYF
TRBJ1-2,TRBD1,TRBV2,.,TGTGCCAGCAGTGAAAAGAGGGCAGGGGGGTTTTCTAACTATGGCTACACCTTC,CASSEKRAGGFSNYGYTF
TRBJ2-5,.,TRBV5-1,.,TGCGCCAGCAGCTTGGGACTACTCCCGGAGACCCAGTACTTC,CASSLGLLPETQYF
TRBJ2-5,.,TRBV23-1,.,TGCGCCAGCAAGGAGATTCCCCCAGAGACCCAGTACTTC,CASKEIPPETQYF
TRBJ1-2,.,TRBV7-3,.,TGTGCCAGCAGCCCAGGACCGAGTACCCCTCAGGGCTACACCTTC,CASSPGPSTPQGYTF
TRBJ2-5,TRBD1,TRBV10-2,.,TGCGCCAGCAGCGGACAGGCGGAGACCCAGTACTTC,CASSGQAETQYF